Each of the 5 T cell receptor beta chains below was sequenced from the same sample in a study of T cells in Graves' hyperthyroidism and ophthalmopathy. Researchers amplified the TCR beta CDR3 regions from RNA transcripts. In the first-round RT-PCR of the TCR CDR3, the HTBI primer set was used. TCRdb re-called the multiplex PCR reads with MiXCR, one entry per CDR3 protein. The sample lists 600,000 or so distinct CDR3 sequences, 15% to 20% occurring once. The sample comprised blood. The receptors here all came from a young woman with Graves' hyperthyroidism.

The sample holds a few counts of this clonotype. This chain joins TRBV3-1 and TRBJ2-7; TRBD2 aligns across 8 bases. After removal of 4 bases from V and 2 bases from J, the junction contained 4 bases not matched to a gene. The CDR3 is 14 amino acids. Germline V gene sequence: CDR1 LGHDT, CDR2 YNNKEL (reference sequence). This chain's CDR3 is CASSLGTSPYEQYF. The CDR3 DNA reads as TGTGCCAGCAGCCTGGGGACTAGTCCCTACGAGCAGTACTTC.

This clonotype has at least ten counts. This chain connects TRBV6-1 to TRBJ2-1, with a possible D match to TRBD2 (5 bases). The CDR3 covers 15 residues. V was clipped by 1 base and J by 2 bases, with 9 bases between them. The germline gives CDR1 MNHNS, CDR2 SASEGT. CDR3 DNA: TGTGCCAGCAGTGAAGTCGGGGTAACCTACAATGAGCAGTTCTTC. Translation gives CASSEVGVTYNEQFF.

In this sample, this clonotype turned up a few times. The V gene is TRBV25-1, the J gene TRBJ2-5; tentatively, D is TRBD2 (6 bases). The CDR3 contains 14 residues. V lost 4 bases and J lost 5, with 14 bases in between. The germline CDR1 and CDR2 sequences are MGHDK and SYGVNS. The CDR3 bases are TGTGCCAGCAGTGTCTTCGCTAGCGCGGAGACCCAGTACTTC. This codes for CASSVFASAETQYF.

This clonotype showed up many times. The chain employs TRBV2 and TRBJ1-2; maybe TRBD1 (6 bases). The germline V and J ends were trimmed by 8 bases and 3 bases, with 10 bases remaining between them. In germline, CDR1 is SNHLY, CDR2 FYNNEI. There are 12 residues in the CDR3. The CDR3, as DNA: TGTGCCAGCGCGCACAGGGACTATGGCTACACCTTC. Its translation is CASAHRDYGYTF.

There are a few counts of this clonotype. V usage is TRBV7-3 and J usage is TRBJ1-2; the D gene is possibly TRBD1 (6 bases). The CDR3 totals 16 residues. The germline V gene encodes CDR1 SGHTA and CDR2 FQGTGA. Trimming removed 5 bases at V and 2 bases at J, with 18 bases between. The CDR3 nucleotides read TGTGCCAGCAGCCCCTCAGGGACATCCATGAACTATGGCTACACCTTC. It specifies CASSPSGTSMNYGYTF. The full variable domain, its missing parts supplied by reference TRBV7-3 and TRBJ1-2, is GAGVSQTPSNKVTEKGKYVELRCDPISGHTALYWYRQSLGQGPEFLIYFQGTGAADDSGLPNDRFFAVRPEGSVSTLKIQRTERGDSAVYLCASSPSGTSMNYGYTFGSGTRLTVV.